This T cell receptor beta chain was recorded in a study of cytomegalovirus exposure and HLA in healthy donors. Study overall: Genetic ancestry analysis placed around 76% of the roughly 400 donors that were genotyped in the Caucasian-associated cluster.

Trimming removed 7 bases from V and 4 bases from J, with 11 bases in between. CDR1 is SEHNR and CDR2 is FQNEAQ in the germline V gene (reference sequence). The CDR3 contains 13 residues. Healthy bone marrow donors formed the donor group. The PCR employed 60 Vbeta primers together with 13 Jbeta primers. Libraries were prepared by immunoSEQ multiplex PCR; TCRdb keeps only in-frame clonotypes and omits some of them. The sample shows approximately 170,000 clones, 65% to 70% of them seen only once. This clone was recorded once. This receptor was identified in a woman in her late teens or twenties in good health and CMV-seropositive. The sample taken for sequencing was PBMCs. The chain carries TRBV7-9 and TRBJ2-1; weak D call: TRBD2 (6 bases). In DNA, the CDR3 is TGTGCCAGCACCCAACGGGGGTACAATGAGCAGTTCTTC. This encodes CASTQRGYNEQFF.